The table lists the clone carrying this T cell receptor (beta chain) with a few counts. Germline loops: CDR1 MNHEY, CDR2 SMNVEV (reference sequence). This CDR3 is built from 11 residues. Trimming removed 6 bases from V and 3 bases from J, with 6 bases in between. Here immunoSEQ multiplex PCR was the method, and the copy in TCRdb shows in-frame clones only, minus some. Altogether roughly 25,000 clones are present, 85% to 90% being singletons, with the ten largest covering approximately 19%. This sample is part of a study of OX40 agonist ivuxolimab in advanced cancers. Study-level background: An agonistic anti-OX40 (CD134) antibody, ivuxolimab, was used to treat the patients. Patients received intravenous ivuxolimab every 2 weeks at 0.01 to 10 mg/kg.

The gene calls are TRBV27 and TRBJ2-7; perhaps TRBD2 as D (6 bases). The sequenced sample was CD4+ or CD8+ T cells sorted from blood, obtained in a trial of the OX40 agonist ivuxolimab. This sequence was found in an adult with an advanced solid tumor such as melanoma, head and neck, liver or kidney cancer. CDR3 sequence: CASRDYYEQYF. The CDR3 nucleotides are TGTGCCAGCAGGGACTACTACGAGCAGTACTTC.